Reported below is one T cell receptor (beta chain). What it recognizes is unknown. This record comes from a study of T cell repertoires in cytomegalovirus infection. Study information: HLA-B-restricted CMV epitopes that are well studied were used alongside recently identified HLA-C-restricted ones. Study-level points and caveats: HLA-C-restricted CMV-specific TCR beta clonotypes were dominant in the ex vivo response.

This CDR3 comprises 13 residues. Trimming shortened V by 5 bases and J by 5 bases, and 13 bases separated the two germline ends. The V gene's germline CDR1 is SGHVS and CDR2 FNYEAQ. TCRdb re-analysed the reads in MiXCR, keeping a single row per CDR3 protein. The sample has some 700,000 distinct CDR3 sequences; roughly 33% are singletons. The chain links TRBV7-6 to TRBJ2-7, with TRBD1 as a possible D gene (6 bases). This material consisted of cultured PBMCs, taken from culture after CMV antigen stimulation. The sequence was collected from a human donor in good health (CMV status not recorded). Some clones in this sample may be carry-over from other donors' samples. The CDR3 sequence: CASSPGQLDEQYF. The CDR3, as DNA: TGTGCCAGCAGCCCCGGACAGCTTGACGAGCAGTACTTC.